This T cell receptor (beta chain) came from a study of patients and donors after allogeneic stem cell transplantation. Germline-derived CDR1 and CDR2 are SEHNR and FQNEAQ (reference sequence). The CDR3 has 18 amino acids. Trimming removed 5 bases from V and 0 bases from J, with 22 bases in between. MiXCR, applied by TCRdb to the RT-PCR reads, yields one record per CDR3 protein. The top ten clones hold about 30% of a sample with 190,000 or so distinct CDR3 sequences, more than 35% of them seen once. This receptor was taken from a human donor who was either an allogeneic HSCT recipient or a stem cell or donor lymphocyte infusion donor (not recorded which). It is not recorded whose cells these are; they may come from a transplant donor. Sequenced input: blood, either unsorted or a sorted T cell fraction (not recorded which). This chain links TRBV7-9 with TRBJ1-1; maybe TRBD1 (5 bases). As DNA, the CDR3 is TGTGCCAGCAGCCCCCCTGGTGGGGGGAATGTTCTGAACACTGAAGCTTTCTTT. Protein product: CASSPPGGGNVLNTEAFF.